The 32 T cell receptor beta chains below all came from one sample that was sequenced in a study of a mutant IDH1 vaccine in newly diagnosed glioma. Generated by immunoSEQ multiplex PCR, the TCRdb table keeps only in-frame clones and is missing some. The repertoire holds around 31,000 clones, with around 82% as singletons. The time point here: week 11, during vaccination. The investigators gave 300 ug of mutant IDH1 20-mer peptide in each vaccine dose, together with topical imiquimod. These receptors have no identified antigens. This sample comprised PBMCs, obtained from a glioma patient whose treatment included an IDH1 peptide vaccine. The source is a man under 40 with glioma.

Details on this clone: Other DNA sequences in the sample encode the same CDR3. The chain couples TRBV30 to TRBJ2-3, with D hard to call. In germline, CDR1 is GTSNPN, CDR2 SVGIG (reference sequence). The length of the CDR3 is 12 residues. Trimming cost V 0 bases and J 4 bases, with 5 bases left between them. The CDR3 DNA sequence: TGTGCCTGGAGTGTTCGGGCAGATACGCAGTATTTT. This gives the protein CAWSVRADTQYF.

The chain carries TRBV25-1 and TRBJ2-7; D uncertain. Germline V gene sequence: CDR1 MGHDK, CDR2 SYGVNS. Trimming cost V 5 bases and J 4 bases, with 12 bases left between them. CDR3 length: 13 amino acids. As DNA, the CDR3 is TGTGCCAGCAGTTCCCTCGATGAATACGAGCAGTACTTC. This sequence encodes CASSSLDEYEQYF.

The V and J genes are TRBV30 and TRBJ1-2; possible D gene TRBD1, 6 bases. CDR3 length: 13 residues. CDR1 is GTSNPN, CDR2 SVGIG, per germline (reference sequence). Trimming cost V 4 bases and J 4 bases, with 13 bases left between them. The CDR3 DNA sequence: TGTGCCTGGATCCCAGGGGCGCGCTATGGCTACACCTTC. It is translated as CAWIPGARYGYTF.

V gene TRBV2 combines with J gene TRBJ1-5, with 7 bases lining up with TRBD1. The CDR3 extends over 15 amino acids. The V gene's germline CDR1 is SNHLY and CDR2 FYNNEI. Trimming removed 5 bases from V and 4 bases from J; junction bases left unmatched: 8. CDR3 sequence (DNA): TGTGCCAGCAGTAATTACCGGGACAGAAATCAGCCCCAGCATTTT. It encodes CASSNYRDRNQPQHF.

The chain joins TRBV7-8 to TRBJ1-5; D possibly corresponds to TRBD1 (5 bases). The CDR3 extends over 15 amino acids. The germline V and J ends were trimmed by 6 bases and 0 bases, with 12 bases remaining between them. Looked up from germline, CDR1 is SGHVS and CDR2 is FQNEAQ. The CDR3 region is CASSSGANSNQPQHF. CDR3 nucleotide sequence: TGTGCCAGCAGTTCTGGGGCGAATAGCAATCAGCCCCAGCATTTT.

The J gene is TRBJ2-7, the V gene TRBV6-1, with a possible D match to TRBD2 (5 bases). V was cut by 2 bases and J by 0 bases, with 8 bases left in between. The length of the CDR3 is 14 residues. Germline CDR1 is MNHNS and CDR2 is SASEGT. The CDR3 spells CASSESGSSYEQYF. The CDR3 region has the DNA TGTGCCAGCAGTGAAAGCGGCAGCTCCTACGAGCAGTACTTC.

The chain links TRBV11-2 to TRBJ2-7; D is unclear. Germline assignment: CDR1 SGHAT and CDR2 FQNNGV. V was pared by 5 bases and J by 4 bases, with 6 bases between. This CDR3 contains 11 residues. The CDR3 DNA reads as TGTGCCAGCAGCAGCAAATACGAGCAGTACTTC. It codes for CASSSKYEQYF.

J is TRBJ1-5 and V is TRBV30; 9 bases are shared with TRBD1. Per germline, CDR1 GTSNPN and CDR2 SVGIG (reference sequence). The CDR3 spans 15 residues. J lost 7 bases, V lost 2 bases, and 9 bases had no gene match. The CDR3 loop reads CAWSIRDRVRQPQHF. In DNA, the CDR3 is TGTGCCTGGAGTATCCGGGACAGGGTGAGACAGCCCCAGCATTTT.

This chain connects TRBV29-1 to TRBJ2-7; 8 bases agree with TRBD1. The CDR3 totals 14 residues. Trimming took 1 base from V and 3 from J; bases not matched to a gene: 5. CDR1 is SQVTM, CDR2 ANQGSEA, per germline. The DNA of the CDR3 is TGCAGCGTTGAAGTGGAAGGACAGGGCTACGAGCAGTACTTC. Translated: CSVEVEGQGYEQYF.

This clone was seen once. The rearrangement uses TRBV7-8 and TRBJ1-2; 7 nucleotides match TRBD1. The trim removed 0 bases at V and 7 bases at J, leaving 5 bases unmatched. This CDR3 comprises 14 residues. CDR1 is SGHVS and CDR2 is FQNEAQ in the germline V gene. In nucleotides, the CDR3 is TGTGCCAGCAGCTTAGCGAGGACAGGTTCTGGCTACACCTTC. Translated: CASSLARTGSGYTF. Full variable domain (missing parts from reference TRBV7-8 and TRBJ1-2): GAGVSQSPRYKVAKRGQDVALRCDPISGHVSLFWYQQALGQGPEFLTYFQNEAQLDKSGLPSDRFFAERPEGSVSTLKIQRTQQEDSAVYLCASSLARTGSGYTFGSGTRLTVV.

The V and J genes are TRBV6-5 and TRBJ1-2; D possibly corresponds to TRBD1 (5 bases). The CDR3 is 14 amino acids. The V end lost 1 base, the J end lost 2 bases, and 8 bases lay between the germline ends. Germline V CDR1 and CDR2: MNHEY, SVGAGI. In DNA, the CDR3 is TGTGCCAGCAGTTACTTGGGGCAGAACTATGGCTACACCTTC. Its protein product is CASSYLGQNYGYTF.

This chain connects TRBV4-2 to TRBJ2-3, with 7 nucleotides matching TRBD2. Germline trimming cut 0 bases from V and 5 bases from J; bases unmatched to any gene: 8. This CDR3 comprises 16 residues. Germline V gene data show CDR1 as LGHNA and CDR2 as YNFKEQ. In DNA, the CDR3 is TGTGCCAGCAGCCAAGATAAACCCGGCGGGGGAGATACGCAGTATTTT. This encodes CASSQDKPGGGDTQYF.

CDR3 loop: CAWELDSNQPQHF. The CDR3 DNA is TGTGCCTGGGAACTCGATAGCAATCAGCCCCAGCATTTT. V usage is TRBV30 and J usage is TRBJ1-5, with D uncertain. This CDR3 spans 13 amino acids. The V gene lost 5 bases and the J gene lost 0 bases, with 8 bases spanning the gap. CDR1 is GTSNPN and CDR2 is SVGIG in the germline V gene (reference sequence).

A few counts support this clone. The CDR3 coding sequence is TGCAGTGTGACAGGGACTCAGCCCCAGCATTTT. Encoded protein: CSVTGTQPQHF. This chain connects TRBV29-1 to TRBJ1-5, with 7 bases lining up with TRBD1. Germline CDR1 is SQVTM and CDR2 is ANQGSEA. The CDR3 extends over 11 amino acids.

The chain has TRBV2 and TRBJ2-7; weak D call: TRBD1 (6 bases). The CDR3 runs 15 residues. From germline, CDR1 is SNHLY and CDR2 FYNNEI. Between the trimmed V and J ends, which lost 3 bases and 3 bases, there was a span of 15 bases. CDR3 residues: CASSDSPGAYYEQYF. The DNA for the CDR3 is TGTGCCAGCAGTGATTCCCCAGGGGCATACTACGAGCAGTACTTC.

This chain connects TRBV5-6 to TRBJ1-5; D gene unclear. The CDR3 runs to 12 residues. Trimming removed 3 bases at V and 4 bases at J, with 5 bases between. Germline V gene data show CDR1 as SGHDT and CDR2 as YYEEEE. The CDR3 coding sequence is TGTGCCAGCAGCTACGGAAATCAGCCCCAGCATTTT. It specifies CASSYGNQPQHF.

The chain combines TRBV13 with TRBJ2-7; 10 bases align to TRBD1. V lost 5 bases to trimming and J lost 4 bases; unmatched junction nucleotides: 8. Germline loops: CDR1 PRHDT, CDR2 FYEKMQ (reference sequence). The CDR3 length is 15 residues. CDR3 coding DNA: TGTGCCAGCAGCACATCCGGGACAGGGGAGTACGAGCAGTACTTC. It codes for CASSTSGTGEYEQYF. The variable domain in full, completed from reference TRBV13 and TRBJ2-7, reads AAGVIQSPRHLIKEKRETATLKCYPIPRHDTVYWYQQGPGQDPQFLISFYEKMQSDKGSIPDRFSAQQFSDYHSELNMSSLELGDSALYFCASSTSGTGEYEQYFGPGTRLTVT.

This chain joins TRBV11-3 and TRBJ2-7; D is unresolved. V was shortened by 0 bases and J by 3 bases, with 6 bases between the two germline ends. Looked up from germline, CDR1 is SGHNT and CDR2 is YENEEA. The CDR3 is 13 amino acids. This CDR3 reads CASSLEASYEQYF. CDR3 coding DNA: TGTGCCAGCAGCTTAGAGGCCAGCTACGAGCAGTACTTC.

The chain carries TRBV30 and TRBJ1-3; D is ambiguous. Germline values: CDR1 GTSNPN, CDR2 SVGIG (reference sequence). This CDR3 has 13 amino acids. Trimming stripped 2 bases from V and 0 bases from J, with 5 bases between. The CDR3 is CAWSRFSGNTIYF. The CDR3 region has the DNA TGTGCCTGGAGTAGGTTCTCTGGAAACACCATATATTTT.

This clone was found a few times. The chain is built from TRBV7-9 and TRBJ1-1; TRBD1 might be the D (6 bases). V lost 2 bases to trimming and J lost 7 bases, with 11 bases between them. Germline V CDR1 and CDR2: SEHNR, FQNEAQ (reference sequence). The CDR3 extends over 13 amino acids. The CDR3 sequence is CASSLRGVYEAFF. In DNA, the CDR3 is TGTGCCAGCAGCTTAAGGGGGGTGTATGAAGCTTTCTTT.

The V gene is TRBV4-3, the J gene TRBJ2-7; D tentatively reads TRBD1 or TRBD2 (5 bases each). V was trimmed by 2 bases and J by 2 bases, leaving 13 bases between them. There are 15 residues in the CDR3. Germline V gene data show CDR1 as LGHNA and CDR2 as YSLEER. The CDR3 nucleotides read TGCGCCAGCAGCCAATTGTCGGGACGAACCTACGAGCAGTACTTC. Translation gives CASSQLSGRTYEQYF.

The chain links TRBV19 to TRBJ2-1; D unresolved. V was pared by 7 bases and J by 3 bases, with 13 bases between. Germline values: CDR1 LNHDA, CDR2 SQIVND (reference sequence). The CDR3 spans 14 residues. CDR3: CASTPTGSYNEQFF. DNA for the CDR3: TGTGCCAGTACCCCAACGGGCAGCTACAATGAGCAGTTCTTC.

The genes are TRBV7-8 and TRBJ2-7; 7 bases match TRBD2. This CDR3 is 15 amino acids long. Germline lookup yields CDR1 SGHVS and CDR2 FQNEAQ. V trimming: 1 base; J trimming: 5 bases; junction bases outside the gene matches: 8. DNA for the CDR3: TGTGCCAGCAGCTTAGGGGCGGGAGTTTCGAACGAGCAGTACTTC. This codes for CASSLGAGVSNEQYF.

This chain uses TRBV5-1 with TRBJ2-1; tentatively, D is TRBD1 (5 bases). CDR1 SGHRS and CDR2 YFSETQ come from the germline V gene. V gave up 0 bases and J gave up 1 base, with 11 bases separating them. The CDR3 runs 16 residues. CDR3 residues: CASSLGMTVSYNEQFF. The CDR3 DNA is TGCGCCAGCAGCTTGGGCATGACAGTTTCCTACAATGAGCAGTTCTTC.

The genes are TRBV5-1 and TRBJ2-7; a weak D match, TRBD1 (7 bases). This CDR3 contains 16 residues. The germline V gene has CDR1 SGHRS and CDR2 YFSETQ. Trimming shortened V by 1 base and J by 2 bases, and 16 bases separated the two germline ends. CDR3 protein: CASSLREVDRTYEQYF. CDR3 sequence (DNA): TGCGCCAGCAGCTTGAGGGAGGTGGACAGGACCTACGAGCAGTACTTC.

The chain uses TRBV7-2 and TRBJ2-7; TRBD1 might be the D (6 bases). The CDR3 spans 14 residues. Deletions cut 4 bases from V and 1 base from J, with 11 bases between. Germline assignment: CDR1 SGHTA and CDR2 FQGNSA. CDR3 nucleotide sequence: TGTGCCAGCAGCTACGGACAGATTTCCTACGAGCAGTACTTC. Residues: CASSYGQISYEQYF.

This rearrangement joins TRBV19 to TRBJ2-7; tentative D call: TRBD1 (5 bases). The CDR3 consists of 12 residues. The germline V and J ends were trimmed by 10 bases and 7 bases, with 17 bases remaining between them. The germline CDR1 and CDR2 sequences are LNHDA and SQIVND (reference sequence). The chain's CDR3 is CATSLGLGEQYF. For the CDR3, the DNA is TGTGCCACCTCCTTGGGGCTGGGGGAGCAGTACTTC. Complete variable domain (other parts from reference TRBV19 and TRBJ2-7): DGGITQSPKYLFRKEGQNVTLSCEQNLNHDAMYWYRQDPGQGLRLIYYSQIVNDFQKGDIAEGYSVSREKKESFPLTVTSAQKNPTAFYLCATSLGLGEQYFGPGTRLTVT.

V usage is TRBV30 and J usage is TRBJ1-1; D not certain. CDR1 is GTSNPN and CDR2 is SVGIG in the germline V gene (reference sequence). Trimming shortened V by 3 bases and J by 1 base, and 12 bases separated the two germline ends. This CDR3 spans 14 amino acids. The CDR3 coding sequence is TGTGCCTGGAGCGCAATCACTCCGAACACTGAAGCTTTCTTT. Translated: CAWSAITPNTEAFF.

The rearrangement links TRBV10-2 to TRBJ2-3; no firm D call. V lost 6 bases and J lost 5, with 6 bases in between. The CDR3 totals 11 residues. Looked up from germline, CDR1 is WSHSY and CDR2 is SAAADI. CDR3 nucleotide sequence: TGCGCCAGCAGAATAGGAGATACGCAGTATTTT. Translating it yields CASRIGDTQYF.

The rearrangement links TRBV9 to TRBJ2-1; 10 positions agree with TRBD2. The CDR3 runs 15 residues. The trim removed 0 bases at V and 8 bases at J, leaving 5 bases unmatched. The germline V gene encodes CDR1 SGDLS and CDR2 YYNGEE. Here the CDR3 DNA reads TGTGCCAGCAGCGTAGGTAGCGGGAGGTCTGATGAGCAGTTCTTC. Protein product: CASSVGSGRSDEQFF.

CDR3 sequence reads: CASSYKPHSSYEQYF. The CDR3 nucleotides read TGTGCCAGCAGTTACAAACCCCATAGCTCCTACGAGCAGTACTTC. The rearrangement uses TRBV6-7 and TRBJ2-7; unclear D gene. TRBV6-7 is an ORF; its function is uncertain. The CDR3 runs to 15 residues. Trimming stripped 2 bases from V and 0 bases from J, with 11 bases between.

The chain uses TRBV28 and TRBJ1-1; D might be TRBD1 (5 bases). This CDR3 is 14 amino acids long. The germline CDR1 and CDR2 sequences are MDHEN and SYDVKM. V shed 5 bases and J shed 2 bases, with 12 bases lying between them. CDR3 coding DNA: TGTGCCAGCAGTCCCGGGGGTAGTAACACTGAAGCTTTCTTT. It encodes CASSPGGSNTEAFF.